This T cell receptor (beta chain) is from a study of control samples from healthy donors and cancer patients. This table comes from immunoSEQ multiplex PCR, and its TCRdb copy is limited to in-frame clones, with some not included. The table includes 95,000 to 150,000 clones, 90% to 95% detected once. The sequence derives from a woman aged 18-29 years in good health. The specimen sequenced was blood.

The CDR3 DNA sequence: TGTTCGTACTACGAGCAGTACTTC. Residues: CSYYEQYF. This chain joins TRBV21-1 and TRBJ2-7; the DNA was not compared with TRBD2, the D call given in the table. TRBV21-1 is an annotated pseudogene. The CDR3 contains 8 residues.